Below are 5 T cell receptor beta chains sequenced from a single sample in a study of control samples from healthy donors and cancer patients. The table came from immunoSEQ multiplex PCR; TCRdb's copy has only in-frame clones and leaves some out. The sample lists about 85,000 clones, less than 95% occurring once. Specimen: blood. The receptors shown here come from a woman between 18 and 30 years old in good health.

The chain has TRBV21-1 and TRBJ1-6; the table's D call, TRBD1, was not checked against the DNA. TRBV21-1 constitutes a pseudogene. The CDR3 is 16 residues long. The CDR3 coding sequence is TGTGCCAGCAGCAAAGACAGGGTTAAGCCCTATGCGCCCCTCCACTTT. It translates to CASSKDRVKPYAPLHF.

V is TRBV5-1 and J is TRBJ2-2; no reliable D call. Germline V gene data show CDR1 as SGHRS and CDR2 as YFSETQ. The length of the CDR3 is 12 residues. Trimming removed 4 bases at V and 7 bases at J, with 8 bases between. CDR3: CASSLRSGELFF. The CDR3 region has the DNA TGCGCCAGCAGCCTGAGAAGCGGGGAGCTGTTTTTT.

The chain recombines TRBV7-9 with TRBJ1-1; no firm D call. Trimming shortened V by 2 bases and J by 7 bases, and 8 bases separated the two germline ends. The CDR3 sequence is 12 residues long. The germline V gene has CDR1 SEHNR and CDR2 FQNEAQ (reference sequence). CDR3 nucleotide sequence: TGTGCCAGCAGCTTAACCGGGGTTGAAGCTTTCTTT. Its translation is CASSLTGVEAFF.

The chain links TRBV11-2 to TRBJ2-1, with 7 bases identical to TRBD2. J gave up 8 bases and V 3 bases, and 7 bases lay outside the gene matches. Germline lookup yields CDR1 SGHAT and CDR2 FQNNGV. There are 14 residues in the CDR3. As DNA, the CDR3 is TGTGCCAGCAGCTTTGGTGGGGGGAGGGATGAGCAGTTCTTC. Translated: CASSFGGGRDEQFF.

The chain joins TRBV18 to TRBJ1-1; D not resolved. V lost 6 bases to trimming and J lost 1 base, with 6 bases between them. Germline CDR1 is KGHSH and CDR2 is LQKENI. The length of the CDR3 is 12 residues. The CDR3 sequence is CASSEPNTEAFF. The CDR3 nucleotides are TGTGCCAGCTCTGAACCGAACACTGAAGCTTTCTTT.